The clone carrying this TCR beta chain has only a few counts. What it recognizes is unknown. After removal of 5 bases from V and 8 bases from J, the junction contained 12 bases not matched to a gene. This CDR3 contains 15 residues. This sample is drawn from a study of T cells after yellow fever vaccination. TCR cDNA, made by 5'RACE template switching, carried an added universal primer site and UMIs. TCRdb analysed the 5' RACE reads with MiXCR anew, one entry per CDR3 protein. The sample lists about 130,000 distinct CDR3 sequences, 5% to 8% occurring once. Findings and caveats of the study: Although the secondary response was weaker, it peaked faster, at day 5 versus 15.

The receptor was derived from a man younger than 40 who received the YFV17D yellow fever vaccine. This sequence joins TRBV12-3 or TRBV12-4 and TRBJ2-1, with 7 bases identical to TRBD2. The material sequenced was CD4+ T cells sorted from PBMCs, taken 10 days after the yellow fever booster vaccination. The CDR3 loop reads CASSPGTTSIHEQFF. CDR3 sequence (DNA): TGTGCCAGCAGTCCCGGGACTACCTCTATCCATGAGCAGTTCTTC.